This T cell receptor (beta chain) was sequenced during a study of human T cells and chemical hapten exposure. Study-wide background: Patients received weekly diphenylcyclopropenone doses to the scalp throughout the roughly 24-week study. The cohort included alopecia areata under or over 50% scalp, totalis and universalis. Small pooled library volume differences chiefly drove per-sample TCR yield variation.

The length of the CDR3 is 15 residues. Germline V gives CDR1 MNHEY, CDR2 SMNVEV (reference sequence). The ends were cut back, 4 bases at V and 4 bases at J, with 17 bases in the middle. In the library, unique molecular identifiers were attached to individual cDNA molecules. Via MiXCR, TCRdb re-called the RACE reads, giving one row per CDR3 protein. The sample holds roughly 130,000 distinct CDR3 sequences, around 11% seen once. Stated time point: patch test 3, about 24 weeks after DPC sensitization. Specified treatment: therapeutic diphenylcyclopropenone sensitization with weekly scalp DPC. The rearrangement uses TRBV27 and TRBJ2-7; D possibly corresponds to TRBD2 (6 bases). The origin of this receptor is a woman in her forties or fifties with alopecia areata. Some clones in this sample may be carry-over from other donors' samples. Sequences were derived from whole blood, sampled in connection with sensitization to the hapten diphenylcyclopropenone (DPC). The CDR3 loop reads CASSSWPSGGYEQYF. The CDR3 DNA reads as TGTGCCAGCAGTTCCTGGCCCTCCGGGGGATACGAGCAGTACTTC.